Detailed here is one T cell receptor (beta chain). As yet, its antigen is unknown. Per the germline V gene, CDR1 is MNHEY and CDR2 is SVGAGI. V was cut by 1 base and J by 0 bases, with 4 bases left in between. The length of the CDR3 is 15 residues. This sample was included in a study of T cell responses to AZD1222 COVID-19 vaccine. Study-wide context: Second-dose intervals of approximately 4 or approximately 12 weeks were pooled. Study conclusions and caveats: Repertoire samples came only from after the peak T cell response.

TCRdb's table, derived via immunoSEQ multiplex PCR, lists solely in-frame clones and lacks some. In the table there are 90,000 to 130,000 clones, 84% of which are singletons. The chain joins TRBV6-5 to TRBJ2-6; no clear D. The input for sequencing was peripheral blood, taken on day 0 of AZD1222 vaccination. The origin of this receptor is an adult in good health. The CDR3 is CASSYWVSGANVLTF. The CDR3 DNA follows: TGTGCCAGCAGTTACTGGGTCTCTGGGGCCAACGTCCTGACTTTC.